Listed here are 3 T cell receptor beta chains from one sample, sequenced in a study of T cell repertoires in ileal Crohn's disease. The sample's time point: neoterminal ileum biopsy at postoperative endoscopy, about 6 months after surgery. Assay: immunoSEQ multiplex PCR; the TCRdb copy retains only in-frame clones and omits some. Found here are approximately 10,000 clones, 72% of them singletons; the top ten hold 6% to 8.5%. Sequencing was done on a sample of ileal tissue. All receptors come from an adult with Crohn's disease.

This clone was counted only a few times. This chain joins TRBV30 and TRBJ1-6; 9 bases fit TRBD1. Unmatched junction bases numbered 3, after V lost 4 bases and J lost 5 bases. The CDR3 is 14 residues long. CDR1 GTSNPN and CDR2 SVGIG come from the germline V gene (reference sequence). Here the CDR3 DNA reads TGTGCCTGGACGGGACAGGGAAATAATTCACCCCTCCACTTT. Its protein product is CAWTGQGNNSPLHF. The complete variable domain, with remaining parts taken from reference TRBV30 and TRBJ1-6, reads SQTIHQWPATLVQPVGSPLSLECTVEGTSNPNLYWYRQAAGRGLQLLFYSVGIGQISSEVPQNLSASRPQDRQFILSSKKLLLSDSGFYLCAWTGQGNNSPLHFGNGTRLTVT.

In nucleotides, the CDR3 is TGCGCCAGCAGCTCCGTCCCGGGACAGGGGGCGGGGACTGAAGCTTTCTTT. Its translation: CASSSVPGQGAGTEAFF. The rearrangement links TRBV5-1 to TRBJ1-1, with TRBD1 matching over 12 bases. J gave up 5 bases and V 3 bases, and 11 bases lay outside the gene matches. The CDR3 is 17 amino acids. CDR1 SGHRS and CDR2 YFSETQ come from the germline V gene.

The rearrangement uses TRBV10-2 and TRBJ2-2, with 9 bases matching TRBD1. Germline loops: CDR1 WSHSY, CDR2 SAAADI. Trimming cost V 7 bases and J 5 bases; bases outside gene matches: 5. CDR3 length: 14 amino acids. This CDR3 is CASMWTGATGELFF. The CDR3 DNA reads TGCGCCAGCATGTGGACAGGGGCAACCGGGGAGCTGTTTTTT.